What follows are 24 T cell receptor beta chains derived from one specimen sequenced in a study of shared clonotypes between healthy human individuals. Naive-designated CD8 cells lacked CD45RO, were positively enriched for CCR7, and omitted terminally differentiated effector memory CD45RA+ cells. Some clones are missing from TCRdb's copy, which holds only in-frame ones; the method was immunoSEQ multiplex PCR. This sample carries 2 million to 2.5 million clones, 90% to 95% of them seen once, and the ten largest clones take more than 1.5%. The specimen sequenced was naive CD8+ T cells from PBMCs. These TCRs come from a man between 18 and 29 years old in good health. Some clones in this sample may be carry-over from other donors' samples.

This clone was found once. This chain connects TRBV7-8 to TRBJ2-3; D is unresolved. V lost 5 bases to trimming and J lost 2 bases, with 17 bases between them. This CDR3 spans 16 amino acids. Germline-derived CDR1 and CDR2 are SGHVS and FQNEAQ. CDR3 sequence reads: CASSHIGNLPTDTQYF. CDR3 nucleotide sequence: TGTGCCAGCAGCCATATTGGGAATCTCCCCACAGATACGCAGTATTTT.

The J gene is TRBJ2-3, the V gene TRBV28; unclear D gene. V was pared by 3 bases and J by 2 bases, with 21 bases between. Germline V lookup: CDR1 MDHEN, CDR2 SYDVKM. This CDR3 contains 18 residues. CDR3 amino acids: CASSFSPTLPETTDTQYF. CDR3 coding DNA: TGTGCCAGCAGTTTCAGTCCGACACTTCCCGAGACCACAGATACGCAGTATTTT.

The CDR3 protein is CASSPGPSDEQYF. CDR3 coding DNA: TGTGCCAGCAGCCCGGGACCAAGCGACGAGCAGTACTTC. J is TRBJ2-7 and V is TRBV11-2; D tentatively reads TRBD1 or TRBD2 (5 bases each). The CDR3 has 13 amino acids. Germline CDR1 is SGHAT and CDR2 is FQNNGV. Deletions cut 5 bases from V and 5 bases from J, with 13 bases between. The variable domain in full, with the rest retrieved from reference TRBV11-2 and TRBJ2-7, is EAGVAQSPRYKIIEKRQSVAFWCNPISGHATLYWYQQILGQGPKLLIQFQNNGVVDDSQLPKDRFSAERLKGVDSTLKIQPAKLEDSAVYLCASSPGPSDEQYFGPGTRLTVT.

The rearrangement links TRBV11-1 to TRBJ2-3; D is perhaps TRBD1 (6 bases). V lost 6 bases, J lost 2 bases, and 18 bases lay in between. The CDR3 sequence is 16 residues long. Germline V gives CDR1 SGHAT, CDR2 FQDESV (reference sequence). CDR3 sequence reads: CASSLPGGTLTDTQYF. In DNA form, the CDR3 reads TGTGCCAGCAGTCTTCCAGGTGGGACACTCACAGATACGCAGTATTTT. Using reference TRBV11-1 and TRBJ2-3 for the parts outside the CDR3, the full variable domain is EAEVAQSPRYKITEKSQAVAFWCDPISGHATLYWYRQILGQGPELLVQFQDESVVDDSQLPKDRFSAERLKGVDSTLKIQPAELGDSAMYLCASSLPGGTLTDTQYFGPGTRLTVL.

V usage is TRBV11-2 and J usage is TRBJ1-1; 7 bases line up with TRBD1. The CDR3 is 18 residues long. Germline V gives CDR1 SGHAT, CDR2 FQNNGV. Germline trimming cut 5 bases from V and 2 bases from J; bases unmatched to any gene: 17. The CDR3 DNA reads TGTGCCAGCAGCATCGCGGTACAGGGGCCGGGGGTTAACACTGAAGCTTTCTTT. Translating it yields CASSIAVQGPGVNTEAFF. The full variable domain, with the rest looked up from reference TRBV11-2 and TRBJ1-1, is EAGVAQSPRYKIIEKRQSVAFWCNPISGHATLYWYQQILGQGPKLLIQFQNNGVVDDSQLPKDRFSAERLKGVDSTLKIQPAKLEDSAVYLCASSIAVQGPGVNTEAFFGQGTRLTVV.

As regards this clone: Other DNA sequences in this specimen translate into the identical CDR3. The chain has TRBV7-9 and TRBJ2-1; D is perhaps TRBD2 (6 bases). Trimming took 1 base from V and 0 from J, leaving 7 bases between them. This CDR3 comprises 15 residues. Germline V gene sequence: CDR1 SEHNR, CDR2 FQNEAQ (reference sequence). The CDR3 nucleotides read TGTGCCAGCAGCTTAGGCGGGGCCTCCTACAATGAGCAGTTCTTC. It codes for CASSLGGASYNEQFF.

The V gene is TRBV5-6, the J gene TRBJ2-1, with 11 bases that match TRBD2. Trimming removed 0 bases from V and 4 bases from J; junction bases left unmatched: 3. Per germline, CDR1 SGHDT and CDR2 YYEEEE. The CDR3 length is 16 residues. This CDR3 reads CASSLGTSGWYNEQFF. The CDR3 DNA is TGTGCCAGCAGCTTGGGGACTAGCGGGTGGTACAATGAGCAGTTCTTC.

This chain links TRBV7-2 with TRBJ2-7; 11 bases agree with TRBD2. Trimming cost V 5 bases and J 5 bases; bases outside gene matches: 2. The germline CDR1 and CDR2 sequences are SGHTA and FQGNSA. CDR3 length: 13 residues. Here the CDR3 DNA reads TGTGCCAGCAGCCCGGGACTAGCGGACGAGCAGTACTTC. Its protein product is CASSPGLADEQYF.

The J gene is TRBJ1-4, the V gene TRBV27; D possibly corresponds to TRBD1 (6 bases). The CDR3 contains 19 residues. V lost 2 bases to trimming and J lost 1 base, with 20 bases between them. Germline loops: CDR1 MNHEY, CDR2 SMNVEV (reference sequence). The CDR3 protein is CASSLGPGGPGLTNEKLFF. In DNA form, the CDR3 reads TGTGCCAGCAGTTTAGGTCCCGGGGGGCCAGGTTTAACTAATGAAAAACTGTTTTTT.

For the CDR3, the DNA is TGTGCCAGCAGCTTGGAATGGGACAGGGACCGCACCGGGGAGCTGTTTTTT. It yields the protein CASSLEWDRDRTGELFF. The chain joins TRBV5-5 to TRBJ2-2, with 9 nucleotides matching TRBD1. The CDR3 is 17 amino acids. V shed 0 bases, J shed 4 bases, and the junction held 7 bases outside the gene matches. Germline-derived CDR1 and CDR2 are SGHKS and YYEKEE (reference sequence).

This clone has more than one count but fewer than ten. The V gene is TRBV7-9, the J gene TRBJ1-1; TRBD1 matches at 9 bases. The germline V gene encodes CDR1 SEHNR and CDR2 FQNEAQ (reference sequence). With 4 bases clipped from V and 11 bases from J, the junction kept 14 bases outside the gene matches. The CDR3 contains 15 residues. In nucleotides, the CDR3 is TGTGCCAGCAGCTCTCTGGGACAGGGTGGCTTCCGGGCTTTCTTT. Residues: CASSSLGQGGFRAFF.

The rearrangement joins TRBV9 to TRBJ1-2; possible D gene TRBD1, 5 bases. This CDR3 region has 16 residues. Trimming removed 0 bases from V and 0 bases from J, with 12 bases in between. Germline V gene lookup returns CDR1 SGDLS and CDR2 YYNGEE. In nucleotides, the CDR3 is TGTGCCAGCAGCGTAGAGGGAAAGGGGTCTAACTATGGCTACACCTTC. It codes for CASSVEGKGSNYGYTF. Full variable domain (rest looked up from reference TRBV9 and TRBJ1-2): DSGVTQTPKHLITATGQRVTLRCSPRSGDLSVYWYQQSLDQGLQFLIQYYNGEERAKGNILERFSAQQFPDLHSELNLSSLELGDSALYFCASSVEGKGSNYGYTFGSGTRLTVV.

The chain has TRBV19 and TRBJ1-5, with D tentatively TRBD1 (5 bases). The CDR3 is made up of 15 amino acids. In germline, CDR1 is LNHDA, CDR2 SQIVND (reference sequence). Trimming stripped 5 bases from V and 5 bases from J, with 16 bases between. CDR3: CASSVQAGTHQPQHF. For the CDR3, the DNA is TGTGCCAGTAGTGTACAGGCTGGGACTCATCAGCCCCAGCATTTT.

This chain links TRBV28 with TRBJ1-1; unclear D gene. From germline, CDR1 is MDHEN and CDR2 SYDVKM. CDR3 length: 12 residues. The V end was cut by 3 bases, the J end by 5 bases, with 7 bases between. The CDR3 sequence: CASSFFRTEAFF. DNA for the CDR3: TGTGCCAGCAGTTTTTTCCGGACTGAAGCTTTCTTT.

In its sample, this clone was seen once. The genes are TRBV15 and TRBJ1-3; D is ambiguous. V was cut by 3 bases and J by 0 bases, with 6 bases left in between. Germline values: CDR1 LNHNV, CDR2 YYDKDF (reference sequence). CDR3 size: 14 residues. CDR3 loop: CATSRRDSGNTIYF. The CDR3 region has the DNA TGTGCCACCAGCAGGCGCGACTCTGGAAACACCATATATTTT.

This clone was seen a single time. The same CDR3 can be traced to other DNA sequences in this sample. CDR3 DNA sequence: TGCGCCAGCAGCCACCGGACTAGCGGGTACAATGAGCAGTTCTTC. Its translation is CASSHRTSGYNEQFF. The J gene is TRBJ2-1, the V gene TRBV4-1; 11 bases are a match to TRBD2. J was trimmed by 4 bases and V by 3 bases; bases with no gene match: 2. Germline assignment: CDR1 MGHRA and CDR2 YSYEKL. CDR3 length equals 15 residues.

The DNA for the CDR3 is TGTGCCAGCAGTTCTATTAAGGGGAGGACTGAAGCTTTCTTT. It translates to CASSSIKGRTEAFF. V is TRBV7-6 and J is TRBJ1-1; D may be TRBD1 (5 bases). This CDR3 spans 14 amino acids. Germline CDR1 SGHVS, CDR2 FNYEAQ. V lost 6 bases, J lost 5 bases, and 16 bases lay in between.

The V gene is TRBV19, the J gene TRBJ1-2; D is perhaps TRBD1 (6 bases). Germline loops: CDR1 LNHDA, CDR2 SQIVND (reference sequence). The V gene lost 7 bases and the J gene lost 3 bases, with 12 bases spanning the gap. This CDR3 has 13 residues. In DNA, the CDR3 is TGTGCCAGTAACGTACAGGGAGACTATGGCTACACCTTC. Encoded protein: CASNVQGDYGYTF. The full variable domain, with the rest looked up from reference TRBV19 and TRBJ1-2, is DGGITQSPKYLFRKEGQNVTLSCEQNLNHDAMYWYRQDPGQGLRLIYYSQIVNDFQKGDIAEGYSVSREKKESFPLTVTSAQKNPTAFYLCASNVQGDYGYTFGSGTRLTVV.

The chain uses TRBV6-1 and TRBJ1-2, with 7 bases that match TRBD1. After removal of 6 bases from V and 6 bases from J, the junction contained 10 bases not matched to a gene. This CDR3 spans 14 amino acids. Germline V gives CDR1 MNHNS, CDR2 SASEGT. The CDR3 region is CASRISGTVDGYTF. The CDR3 bases are TGTGCCAGCAGGATTTCCGGGACAGTTGATGGCTACACCTTC.

The V gene is TRBV4-3, the J gene TRBJ2-1; D perhaps matches TRBD2 (6 bases). Germline V CDR1 and CDR2: LGHNA, YSLEER. V was shortened by 6 bases and J by 0 bases, with 18 bases between the two germline ends. The CDR3 spans 17 residues. The CDR3 loop is CASSPSLEGRSYNEQFF. CDR3 nucleotides: TGCGCCAGCAGTCCAAGCTTGGAGGGCCGCTCCTACAATGAGCAGTTCTTC.

J is TRBJ2-2 and V is TRBV27; a weak D match, TRBD2 (6 bases). Trimming took off 5 bases at V and 1 base at J, with 17 bases between the two ends. The germline V gene has CDR1 MNHEY and CDR2 SMNVEV (reference sequence). This CDR3 spans 17 amino acids. CDR3: CASSLRGMGRNTGELFF. The CDR3 bases are TGTGCCAGCAGTCTCCGGGGGATGGGCCGGAACACCGGGGAGCTGTTTTTT.

This clone occurred once. The rearrangement joins TRBV19 to TRBJ2-7, with D tentatively TRBD1 (6 bases). V lost 4 bases, J lost 3 bases, and 10 bases lay in between. The V gene's germline CDR1 is LNHDA and CDR2 SQIVND (reference sequence). The CDR3 is 13 amino acids. CDR3 sequence (DNA): TGTGCCAGTAGTAAGGCCAGGGGCTACGAGCAGTACTTC. This gives the protein CASSKARGYEQYF.

The CDR3 region is CASRDRGEQYF. The CDR3, as DNA: TGTGCCAGCAGGGACCGGGGGGAGCAGTACTTC. The rearrangement uses TRBV2 and TRBJ2-7; perhaps TRBD2 as D (6 bases). CDR3 length: 11 residues. V was shortened by 6 bases and J by 7 bases, with 10 bases between the two germline ends. Germline V CDR1 and CDR2: SNHLY, FYNNEI. The whole variable domain, remainder taken from reference TRBV2 and TRBJ2-7, is EPEVTQTPSHQVTQMGQEVILRCVPISNHLYFYWYRQILGQKVEFLVSFYNNEISEKSEIFDDQFSVERPDGSNFTLKIRSTKLEDSAMYFCASRDRGEQYFGPGTRLTVT.

CDR3 bases: TGCGCCAGCAGCGCGGGACAGGGTCCCTTAGAGCAGTACTTC. This encodes CASSAGQGPLEQYF. The chain has TRBV5-1 and TRBJ2-7; 9 bases line up with TRBD1. CDR3 length: 14 amino acids. Germline V gives CDR1 SGHRS, CDR2 YFSETQ. The J segment lost 7 bases and the V segment lost 4 bases, leaving 9 bases of the junction unmatched.